The 30 T cell receptor beta chains below all came from one sample that was sequenced in a study of blood T cell repertoires in COVID-19. Sequenced by immunoSEQ multiplex PCR; TCRdb stores in-frame clones only, minus some. This table has about 210,000 clones, 80% to 90% appearing once. Sequencing was done on a sample of PBMCs or T cells enriched from blood (not recorded which). The receptors originated from a man younger than 35 with acute COVID-19.

V gene TRBV5-1 combines with J gene TRBJ2-1; 10 bases are a match to TRBD1. Germline V lookup: CDR1 SGHRS, CDR2 YFSETQ. This CDR3 comprises 16 residues. Trimming cost V 4 bases and J 5 bases; bases outside gene matches: 9. The CDR3 bases are TGCGCCAGCAGCAAGAATTCGGGACAGGGGAACAATGAGCAGTTCTTC. The encoded protein is CASSKNSGQGNNEQFF.

The V gene is TRBV5-1, the J gene TRBJ1-2, with TRBD1 matching 7 bases. J was trimmed by 0 bases and V by 0 bases; bases with no gene match: 2. This CDR3 contains 15 residues. In germline, CDR1 is SGHRS, CDR2 YFSETQ. The CDR3 spells CASSLGDSPNYGYTF. The CDR3 DNA reads as TGCGCCAGCAGCTTGGGGGACAGTCCTAACTATGGCTACACCTTC.

V gene TRBV14 combines with J gene TRBJ2-5; TRBD1 might be the D (6 bases). CDR3 length: 15 amino acids. CDR1 is SGHDN and CDR2 is FVKESK in the germline V gene. V lost 3 bases and J lost 1, with 12 bases in between. The CDR3: CASSQAQGFQETQYF. The CDR3 DNA follows: TGTGCCAGCAGCCAGGCACAGGGTTTCCAAGAGACCCAGTACTTC.

The chain uses TRBV24-1 and TRBJ2-5; 12 bases align to TRBD1. Germline CDR1 is KGHDR and CDR2 is SFDVKD. The V gene end was trimmed by 4 bases and the J gene end by 5 bases; junction bases not matched to a gene: 7. The CDR3 spans 16 residues. DNA for the CDR3: TGTGCCACCAGTGACCGGGGACAGGGGGCGGGGGAGACCCAGTACTTC. Protein product: CATSDRGQGAGETQYF.

V usage is TRBV18 and J usage is TRBJ2-5; D might be TRBD1 (5 bases). V lost 4 bases and J 4 bases, leaving 13 bases between the germline ends. This CDR3 is 14 amino acids long. Germline CDR1 is KGHSH and CDR2 is LQKENI. CDR3 nucleotides: TGTGCCAGCTCACGGGGCCAGGGTCCAGAGACCCAGTACTTC. This translates into CASSRGQGPETQYF.

The rearrangement uses TRBV19 and TRBJ1-4, with 7 bases that match TRBD1. Losses at the gene ends were 5 bases for V and 8 bases for J; bases not matched to a gene: 11. Germline values: CDR1 LNHDA, CDR2 SQIVND (reference sequence). The CDR3 has 15 residues. CDR3: CASSPNRGDEEKLFF. As DNA, the CDR3 is TGTGCCAGTAGTCCGAACAGGGGCGATGAAGAAAAACTGTTTTTT.

This clone appeared once. The chain carries TRBV4-1 and TRBJ2-1; 10 bases agree with TRBD2. CDR1 is MGHRA and CDR2 is YSYEKL in the germline V gene. V shed 6 bases, J shed 13 bases, and the junction held 15 bases outside the gene matches. The CDR3 spans 15 residues. The CDR3 spells CASRSEASGSWSQFF. The CDR3 nucleotides read TGCGCCAGCAGGTCCGAGGCTAGCGGGAGTTGGAGTCAGTTCTTC.

In the case of this clone: One base away lies a much larger clone, so this may be a sequencing read error. The chain couples TRBV5-4 to TRBJ1-1, with D unresolved. The CDR3 length is 14 residues. Trimming removed 2 bases from V and 0 bases from J, with 8 bases in between. CDR1 and CDR2 from the germline V gene are SGHNT and YYREEE (reference sequence). The CDR3 DNA sequence: TGTGCCAGCAGCTTTGAAGAGGTGAACACTGAAGCTTTCTTT. Translating gives CASSFEEVNTEAFF.

The chain recombines TRBV3-1 (or the pseudogene TRBV3-2) with TRBJ2-7; D perhaps matches TRBD1 (5 bases). V lost 1 base, J lost 1 base, and 11 bases lay in between. This CDR3 contains 15 residues. Per the germline V gene, CDR1 is LGHDT and CDR2 is YNNKEL (reference sequence). The CDR3 here is CASSQGIGVSYEQYF. CDR3 DNA sequence: TGTGCCAGCAGCCAAGGCATAGGGGTGTCCTACGAGCAGTACTTC.

As regards this clone: A read error may produce the germline difference seen at one junction end. The V gene is TRBV7-7, the J gene TRBJ2-3; 9 nucleotides line up with TRBD1. The CDR3 totals 19 residues. Germline CDR1 SSHAT, CDR2 FNYEAQ (reference sequence). CDR3 in DNA: TGTGCTAGCAGCTTATTGCCCCTGGGGCGGGACAGGGGCACAGATACGCAGTATTTT. Protein: CASSLLPLGRDRGTDTQYF.

The chain uses TRBV15 and TRBJ2-5; 13 bases fit TRBD2. This CDR3 is 14 amino acids long. Germline V lookup: CDR1 LNHNV, CDR2 YYDKDF (reference sequence). J lost 1 base, V lost 9 bases, and 2 bases had no gene match. The CDR3 DNA reads as TGTGCCACACGGACTAGCGGGGGCCAAGAGACCCAGTACTTC. It translates to CATRTSGGQETQYF.

The chain employs TRBV6-5 and TRBJ1-5, with D maybe TRBD1 (6 bases). Germline CDR1 and CDR2: MNHEY and SVGAGI. V was cut by 4 bases and J by 3 bases, with 10 bases left in between. The CDR3 extends over 14 amino acids. In DNA, the CDR3 is TGTGCCAGCAGTTTGTCAGGGGACAATCAGCCCCAGCATTTT. This gives the protein CASSLSGDNQPQHF.

V is TRBV5-1 and J is TRBJ2-1, with 10 bases that match TRBD2. Trimming took 0 bases from V and 4 from J; bases not matched to a gene: 7. CDR3 length: 17 amino acids. The germline CDR1 and CDR2 sequences are SGHRS and YFSETQ. This CDR3 is CASSLGKREGRYNEQFF. DNA of the CDR3: TGCGCCAGCAGCTTGGGAAAGCGGGAGGGCAGATACAATGAGCAGTTCTTC.

This chain uses TRBV15 with TRBJ2-5, with D tentatively TRBD1 (6 bases). This CDR3 has 16 amino acids. Trimming removed 1 base at V and 3 bases at J, with 15 bases between. Germline CDR1 reads LNHNV; CDR2 reads YYDKDF (reference sequence). CDR3 in DNA: TGTGCCACCAGCAGAGCAGGATTGGGGGCTGAAGAGACCCAGTACTTC. Translating it yields CATSRAGLGAEETQYF.

The rearrangement joins TRBV3-1 (or the pseudogene TRBV3-2) to TRBJ2-7; D might be TRBD1 (6 bases). Germline V gene lookup returns CDR1 LGHDT and CDR2 YNNKEL (reference sequence). The ends were cut back, 3 bases at V and 0 bases at J, with 15 bases in the middle. This CDR3 comprises 16 residues. The CDR3 loop is CASSHYRQGLSYEQYF. In nucleotides, the CDR3 is TGTGCCAGCAGCCACTACCGGCAGGGGCTCTCCTACGAGCAGTACTTC.

The V gene is TRBV27, the J gene TRBJ2-3; 9 positions match TRBD2. The CDR3 runs to 16 residues. Germline trimming cut 0 bases from V and 4 bases from J; bases unmatched to any gene: 5. Germline CDR1 is MNHEY and CDR2 is SMNVEV (reference sequence). Written as DNA, the CDR3 is TGTGCCAGCAGTTTATCTGGCCTAGCGGGATCAGATACGCAGTATTTT. Amino acid sequence: CASSLSGLAGSDTQYF.

This chain's CDR3 is CASSLEASGYEQYF. The CDR3 nucleotides read TGCGCCAGCAGCTTGGAGGCTAGCGGCTACGAGCAGTACTTC. V and J are TRBV5-1 and TRBJ2-7, with 7 bases fitting TRBD2. This CDR3 has 14 residues. Germline values: CDR1 SGHRS, CDR2 YFSETQ. Trimming at V came to 0 bases and at J to 3 bases, leaving 3 bases not matched to a gene.

The rearrangement uses TRBV7-9 and TRBJ2-7; D might be TRBD2 (5 bases). This CDR3 spans 13 amino acids. The V gene lost 5 bases and the J gene lost 0 bases, with 8 bases spanning the gap. CDR1 and CDR2 (germline): SEHNR, FQNEAQ (reference sequence). The CDR3 loop is CASSDRDSYEQYF. The CDR3 DNA sequence: TGTGCCAGCAGCGACCGGGACTCCTACGAGCAGTACTTC.

This sequence joins TRBV29-1 and TRBJ2-1; 9 bases are a match to TRBD1. From germline, CDR1 is SQVTM and CDR2 ANQGSEA. Trimming cost V 6 bases and J 8 bases; bases outside gene matches: 14. This CDR3 has 15 residues. The CDR3 DNA reads as TGCAGCGTGGCCCCCGGGACAGGGACTGGGGATGAGCAGTTCTTC. Its protein product is CSVAPGTGTGDEQFF.

This clone was picked up one time. The chain employs TRBV10-1 and TRBJ2-1, with 8 bases aligning to TRBD2. After removal of 1 base from V and 6 bases from J, the junction contained 5 bases not matched to a gene. Germline loops: CDR1 WNHNN, CDR2 SYGVQD (reference sequence). CDR3 length: 15 amino acids. CDR3 protein: CASSELREAANEQFF. Here the CDR3 DNA reads TGCGCCAGCAGTGAGTTGCGGGAGGCCGCCAATGAGCAGTTCTTC.

The chain has TRBV3-1 (or the pseudogene TRBV3-2) and TRBJ1-5; TRBD1 agrees at 8 bases. This CDR3 spans 15 amino acids. V shed 1 base, J shed 5 bases, and the junction held 4 bases outside the gene matches. CDR1 and CDR2 (germline): LGHDT, YNNKEL (reference sequence). CDR3: CASSQGGQGDQPQHF. In nucleotides, the CDR3 is TGTGCCAGCAGCCAAGGCGGACAGGGTGATCAGCCCCAGCATTTT.

The chain is built from TRBV28 and TRBJ2-7, with 7 bases fitting TRBD1. Germline V gene sequence: CDR1 MDHEN, CDR2 SYDVKM. The V segment lost 6 bases and the J segment 1 base; nucleotides outside the gene matches: 15. This CDR3 contains 17 residues. The CDR3 is CASSLDRVELSSYEQYF. In DNA, the CDR3 is TGTGCCAGCAGCTTAGACAGGGTCGAGCTTAGTTCCTACGAGCAGTACTTC.

The chain combines TRBV7-2 with TRBJ1-6; no firm D call. V gave up 5 bases and J gave up 0 bases, with 8 bases separating them. The CDR3 length is 15 residues. Germline CDR1 reads SGHTA; CDR2 reads FQGNSA. The CDR3 reads CASSPASSYNSPLHF. In DNA form, the CDR3 reads TGTGCCAGCAGCCCAGCGAGCTCCTATAATTCACCCCTCCACTTT.

A single count supports this clone. The rearrangement links TRBV25-1 to TRBJ2-5; 9 bases map to TRBD2. Germline CDR1 and CDR2: MGHDK and SYGVNS. V trimming: 3 bases; J trimming: 1 base; junction bases outside the gene matches: 12. This CDR3 spans 18 amino acids. The CDR3 loop is CASSDPNFVREGQETQYF. The CDR3, as DNA: TGTGCCAGCAGTGACCCCAACTTTGTGCGGGAGGGCCAAGAGACCCAGTACTTC.

V is TRBV3-1 (or the pseudogene TRBV3-2) and J is TRBJ2-1; 10 nucleotides line up with TRBD1. Per germline, CDR1 LGHDT and CDR2 YNNKEL (reference sequence). The ends lost 2 bases at V and 4 bases at J; junction bases unmatched: 5. This CDR3 contains 16 residues. As DNA, the CDR3 is TGTGCCAGCAGCCAACAAGGGACAGGGGTTTACAATGAGCAGTTCTTC. It encodes CASSQQGTGVYNEQFF.

The rearrangement uses TRBV25-1 and TRBJ2-3; 8 bases agree with TRBD1. This CDR3 is 16 amino acids long. The germline V gene has CDR1 MGHDK and CDR2 SYGVNS. Germline trimming cut 6 bases from V and 6 bases from J; bases unmatched to any gene: 14. In nucleotides, the CDR3 is TGTGCCAGCAGCAACGACGGACAGGGCGGAGGTGATACGCAGTATTTT. Translated: CASSNDGQGGGDTQYF.

The genes are TRBV10-3 and TRBJ1-6, with D perhaps matching TRBD1 (6 bases). In germline, CDR1 is ENHRY, CDR2 SYGVKD. The CDR3 runs to 16 residues. The V end was cut by 5 bases, the J end by 0 bases, with 11 bases between. CDR3 residues: CAISSTGSSYNSPLHF. The CDR3 DNA reads TGTGCCATCAGTTCCACAGGGAGCTCCTATAATTCACCCCTCCACTTT.

This clone was detected only a few times. This rearrangement joins TRBV7-9 to TRBJ1-2; no firm D call. Germline CDR1 and CDR2: SEHNR and FQNEAQ (reference sequence). The CDR3 length is 13 residues. V lost 3 bases and J 7 bases, leaving 12 bases between the germline ends. The CDR3 region is CASSLARLSGYTF. The CDR3 DNA reads TGTGCCAGCAGCTTGGCAAGACTGAGTGGCTACACCTTC. The full variable domain, rest sourced from reference TRBV7-9 and TRBJ1-2, is DTGVSQNPRHKITKRGQNVTFRCDPISEHNRLYWYRQTLGQGPEFLTYFQNEAQLEKSRLLSDRFSAERPKGSFSTLEIQRTEQGDSAMYLCASSLARLSGYTFGSGTRLTVV.

This chain links TRBV19 with TRBJ1-3; a possible D gene is TRBD1 (5 bases). V was clipped by 6 bases and J by 2 bases, with 11 bases between them. This CDR3 contains 14 residues. The germline V gene has CDR1 LNHDA and CDR2 SQIVND (reference sequence). The chain's CDR3 is CASSPQGTGNTIYF. CDR3 DNA sequence: TGTGCCAGTAGCCCTCAGGGCACTGGAAACACCATATATTTT.

This sequence joins TRBV7-3 and TRBJ1-2; a possible D gene is TRBD1 (5 bases). Per germline, CDR1 SGHTA and CDR2 FQGTGA. The V and J ends lost 6 bases and 2 bases respectively, with 10 bases between them. The CDR3 has 13 residues. The DNA of the CDR3 is TGTGCCAGCAGTCCCCAGGGAAACTATGGCTACACCTTC. It codes for CASSPQGNYGYTF.